This T cell receptor (beta chain) was identified during a study of CD8 T cells in ankylosing spondylitis. In the case of this clonotype: Antigen specificity is unknown.

TCRdb analysed the 5' RACE reads with MiXCR anew, one entry per CDR3 protein. The sample comprises 450,000 to 550,000 distinct CDR3 sequences, about 5.4% of which are singletons, and around 3.4% rests with the top ten. The CDR3 totals 14 residues. With 3 bases removed from V and 7 bases from J, the gap between germline ends came to 13 bases. From germline, CDR1 is SEHNR and CDR2 FQNEAQ (reference sequence). Study-wide results and caveats: Seemingly distinctive of ankylosing spondylitis blood was a TCR beta motif formed by eight highly homologous variants.

This sequence originates from a male donor with ankylosing spondylitis. This chain links TRBV7-9 with TRBJ2-1; no reliable D call. Sequencing was done on a sample of blood, either unsorted or a sorted T cell fraction (not recorded which). CDR3 loop: CASSFGGQSNEQFF. In nucleotides, the CDR3 is TGTGCCAGCAGCTTTGGTGGCCAGTCAAATGAGCAGTTCTTC.